Described below is a single T cell receptor (beta chain) sequence and its context. This sample was taken from a study of blood T cell repertoires in COVID-19. This table comes from immunoSEQ multiplex PCR, and its TCRdb copy is limited to in-frame clones, with some not included. The data show about 220,000 clones, approximately 83% seen once. Categorization into cohorts depended on clinical history that participants reported. This CDR3 has 14 residues. The germline V gene encodes CDR1 SGHDT and CDR2 YYEEEE. Losses at the gene ends were 3 bases for V and 0 bases for J; bases not matched to a gene: 2. This TCR came from a woman aged 40 to 55 with acute COVID-19. Material: PBMCs or T cells enriched from blood (not recorded which). The rearrangement links TRBV5-6 to TRBJ1-2, with 7 nucleotides matching TRBD1. CDR3 region: CASSSGTANYGYTF. CDR3 sequence (DNA): TGTGCCAGCAGCTCCGGGACAGCTAACTATGGCTACACCTTC.